Each of the 21 T cell receptor beta chains below was sequenced from the same sample in a study of CD8+ T cells in alopecia areata. Investigators isolated RNA and reverse transcribed it into cDNA to act as the sequencing template. The assay was immunoSEQ multiplex PCR, and TCRdb's table has in-frame clones only and misses some. Sampling found more than 250,000 clones, none seen once. Researchers sorted pooled cutaneous lymph node cells on the basis of CD4, CD8alpha, NKG2D, NKG2ACE and other markers. Sequencing input: CD4+ T cells sorted from a lymph node. The receptors shown here come from a C3H/HeJ mouse with alopecia areata. The strain bears MHC haplotype H2-k.

Note on this clone: Germline and genes here are mouse. With the read ending 4 residues before the CDR3 end, the germline J gene is used to fill in that end. The chain carries TRBV31 and TRBJ2-5; 7 bases fit TRBD1. Per germline, CDR1 GKSSPN and CDR2 SITVG. V shed 3 bases, J shed 2 bases, and the junction held 11 bases outside the gene matches. This CDR3 comprises 16 residues. The CDR3 protein is CAWSPPGTAIQDTQYF. CDR3 DNA (partial): TGTGCCTGGAGCCCCCCTGGGACAGCGATCCAAGAC.

As for this clone: Any gene name here is a mouse gene name. The CDR3 extends 4 residues past the end of the read, so its final part is completed from the germline J gene. The V and J genes are TRBV5 and TRBJ2-5; maybe TRBD2 (6 bases). The CDR3 contains 13 residues. The germline gives CDR1 LGHNA, CDR2 YNLKQL (reference sequence). CDR3 sequence reads: CASSQVGVDTQYF. The CDR3 bases that were read are TGTGCCAGCAGCCAAGTGGGGGTTGAC.

As for this clone: Gene labels here are mouse ones. The missing CDR3 end, 4 residues past where the read stops, is filled in from the germline J gene. The J gene is TRBJ2-4, the V gene TRBV13-1; D not resolved. The germline V gene encodes CDR1 NSHNY and CDR2 SYGAGN. The CDR3 has 13 residues. The CDR3 loop reads CASSGVRGNTLYF. Partial CDR3 DNA: TGTGCCAGCAGTGGGGTCCGAGGGAAC.

A few counts support this clone. Mouse gene names and germline throughout. CDR3 amino acids: CASSKTGGEEDTQYF. Incomplete CDR3 DNA: TGTGCCAGCAGTAAGACTGGGGGTGAGGAAGAC. The chain carries TRBV13-1 and TRBJ2-5, with TRBD2 matching 9 bases. The DNA ends 4 residues before the CDR3 does, and the rest of the CDR3 is filled in from the germline J gene. The length of the CDR3 is 15 residues. The germline CDR1 and CDR2 sequences are NSHNY and SYGAGN.

On this clone itself: Gene names and germline refer to mouse. From the germline J gene comes the end of the CDR3, since the read stops 4 residues before it. The V and J genes are TRBV14 and TRBJ1-1, with D possibly matching TRBD1 (5 bases). Trimming shortened V by 3 bases and J by 4 bases, and 13 bases separated the two germline ends. Germline CDR1 reads SGHDT; CDR2 reads FRDEAV. The CDR3 is 14 amino acids. The CDR3 region is CASSYGGEGTEVFF. CDR3 DNA (partial): TGTGCCAGCAGTTACGGGGGGGAAGGCACA.

There are a few counts of this clone. Gene names are mouse gene names. The read finishes 4 residues shy of the CDR3 end, and the germline J gene is used to complete it. V usage is TRBV14 and J usage is TRBJ1-2; D possibly corresponds to TRBD1 (5 bases). This CDR3 contains 12 residues. Germline V gives CDR1 SGHDT, CDR2 FRDEAV. The CDR3 bases that were read are TGTGCCAGCAGTCCCGGGACTGGC. Protein sequence: CASSPGTG. The whole CDR3 reads CASSPGTGDYTF.

This clone was observed many times. Mouse names are used for the genes. Coverage ceases 4 residues before the CDR3 finishes, and the germline J gene fills in the end. This chain connects TRBV17 to TRBJ2-1; 11 nucleotides agree with TRBD2. The germline gives CDR1 MNHDT, CDR2 YYDKIL. The CDR3 contains 13 residues. The CDR3 bases that were read are TGTGCTAGCAGTAACTGGGGGGGCGCT. Its translation: CASSNWGGA. The full CDR3 is CASSNWGGAEQFF. The variable domain in full, completed from reference TRBV17 and TRBJ2-1, reads DTTVKQNPRYKLARVGKPVNLICSQTMNHDTMYWYQKKPNQAPKLLLFYYDKILNREADTFEKFQSSRPNNSFCSLYIGSAGLEYSAMYLCASSNWGGAEQFFGPGTRLTVL.

This clone was seen a few times. Gene names refer to mouse genes. CDR3 DNA, as far as it was read: TGTGCCAGCAGTGGGACAGGGAAGGACCAAGAC. Translated, it gives CASSGTGKDQD. The whole CDR3 reads CASSGTGKDQDTQYF. V gene TRBV13-3 combines with J gene TRBJ2-5, with 8 bases matching TRBD1. The sequence runs out 4 residues before the end of the CDR3; the remainder is reconstructed from the germline J gene. Germline V gives CDR1 NNHDY, CDR2 SYVADS. The CDR3 consists of 15 residues. J lost 1 base, V lost 3 bases, and 4 bases had no gene match.

This clone came up a few times. Gene labels here are mouse ones. The read finishes 4 residues shy of the CDR3 end, and the germline J gene is used to complete it. The V and J genes are TRBV1 and TRBJ2-2, with TRBD1 matching 9 bases. The germline V gene encodes CDR1 NSQYPW and CDR2 LRSPGD (reference sequence). After removal of 3 bases from V and 3 bases from J, the junction contained 5 bases not matched to a gene. CDR3 length equals 16 residues. The CDR3 protein is CTCSAGTGKDTGQLYF. The CDR3 bases that were read are TGCACCTGCAGTGCGGGGACAGGGAAGGACACCGGG.

This clone appeared a few times. Gene names follow the mouse nomenclature. The read falls 4 residues short of the CDR3 end, and the missing part is taken from the germline J gene. The chain uses TRBV19 and TRBJ2-7; 11 bases line up with TRBD1. The CDR3 is 14 residues long. From germline, CDR1 is FNHDT and CDR2 SITEND (reference sequence). The covered CDR3 bases are TGTGCCAGCAGACTCGGACAGGGGGCGCAT. This sequence encodes CASRLGQGAH. The entire CDR3 sequence reads CASRLGQGAHEQYF.

This clone has only a few counts. These gene names are mouse names. The CDR3 goes on 3 residues after the read ends, and that part is filled in from the germline J gene. V gene TRBV19 combines with J gene TRBJ1-6; TRBD1 aligns across 7 bases. TRBJ1-6 is marked as an open reading frame, function uncertain. This CDR3 region has 13 residues. V lost 4 bases, J lost 7 bases, and 2 bases stayed unmatched. Germline V gene data show CDR1 as FNHDT and CDR2 as SITEND (reference sequence). Incomplete CDR3 DNA: TGTGCCAGCAGTCGGGGACAGAATTCGCCC. Residues: CASSRGQNSP. The complete CDR3 reads CASSRGQNSPLYF.

This clone was seen a few times. Gene names refer to mouse genes. The CDR3 extends 4 residues past the end of the read, so its final part is completed from the germline J gene. The chain carries TRBV13-1 and TRBJ2-3, with TRBD2 matching 10 bases. CDR3 size: 14 residues. From germline, CDR1 is NSHNY and CDR2 SYGAGN. V trimming: 6 bases; J trimming: 1 base; junction bases outside the gene matches: 2. CDR3 bases read: TGTGCCAGCATCTGGGGGGGCGGTGCAGAA. Amino acid sequence: CASIWGGGAE. The CDR3 as a whole reads CASIWGGGAETLYF.

This clone was counted between two and nine times. Each gene name is a mouse one. Read coverage stops 4 residues before the CDR3 terminus; the germline J gene supplies the remainder. The V and J genes are TRBV19 and TRBJ1-1; no reliable D call. This CDR3 is 12 amino acids long. Germline assignment: CDR1 FNHDT and CDR2 SITEND (reference sequence). The CDR3 bases that were read are TGTGCCAGCGTACGACTCCCAACA. It specifies CASVRLPT. The full CDR3 is CASVRLPTEVFF.

Concerning this clone: Gene names are mouse gene names. The sequenced fragment ends 3 residues before the CDR3 boundary, so the rest is inferred from the germline J gene. The V and J genes are TRBV5 and TRBJ1-6; possibly TRBD1 for D (5 bases). TRBJ1-6 is labeled an ORF, and its function is uncertain. Germline loops: CDR1 LGHNA, CDR2 YNLKQL (reference sequence). CDR3 length: 17 amino acids. V lost 0 bases and J 5 bases, leaving 14 bases between the germline ends. The CDR3 here is CASSQDWGVKDNSPLYF. The sequenced CDR3 bases are TGTGCCAGCAGCCAAGATTGGGGGGTTAAGGATAATTCGCCC.

To note about this clone: Gene names and germline match the mouse. The CDR3 is cut off 4 residues early in the read; its end comes from the germline J gene. This chain joins TRBV29 and TRBJ2-4; D remains unclear. The CDR3 has 12 amino acids. CDR1 and CDR2 from the germline V gene are MSHET and SYDVDS. The CDR3 region is CASSSSENTLYF. The DNA read from the CDR3 is TGTGCTAGCAGTTCCTCAGAAAAC.

This clone was observed many times. The listed genes are named as in mouse. The CDR3 is cut off 4 residues early in the read; its end comes from the germline J gene. The same CDR3 is also encoded by other DNA sequences in this sample. V and J are TRBV13-1 and TRBJ2-1; 7 bases align to TRBD1. Germline trimming cut 2 bases from V and 1 base from J; bases unmatched to any gene: 0. The germline gives CDR1 NSHNY, CDR2 SYGAGN. The CDR3 loop spans 14 amino acids. The CDR3 DNA, read in part, is TGTGCCAGCAGTGACAGGGGGAACTATGCT. Translation gives CASSDRGNYA. The full CDR3 protein reads CASSDRGNYAEQFF.

Turning to this clone: The gene symbols are mouse symbols. The read ends 4 residues early relative to the CDR3; the germline J gene fills the gap. The chain joins TRBV13-1 to TRBJ2-1; D call uncertain. This CDR3 spans 14 amino acids. V lost 0 bases and J lost 1, with 5 bases in between. Germline loops: CDR1 NSHNY, CDR2 SYGAGN. CDR3 amino acids: CASSDARNYAEQFF. CDR3 DNA, as far as it was read: TGTGCCAGCAGTGATGCCAGAAACTATGCT.

The sample holds a few counts of this clone. Mouse names are used for the genes. The CDR3 goes on 4 residues after the read ends, and that part is filled in from the germline J gene. The chain combines TRBV13-1 with TRBJ2-1, with TRBD1 matching 9 bases. The germline CDR1 and CDR2 sequences are NSHNY and SYGAGN. The CDR3 runs 13 residues. J was trimmed by 3 bases and V by 5 bases; bases with no gene match: 0. The CDR3 bases that were read are TGTGCCAGCAGACAGGGGGCCTATGCT. The encoded protein is CASRQGAYA. The CDR3 reads in full as CASRQGAYAEQFF.

Note on this clone: Here the gene names and germline are mouse. The sequence runs out 4 residues before the end of the CDR3; the remainder is reconstructed from the germline J gene. This chain links TRBV1 with TRBJ2-1; D possibly corresponds to TRBD1 (5 bases). CDR1 NSQYPW and CDR2 LRSPGD come from the germline V gene (reference sequence). CDR3 length: 14 residues. V shed 0 bases and J shed 5 bases, with 8 bases lying between them. This chain's CDR3 is CTCSADQGDAEQFF. The DNA read from the CDR3 is TGCACCTGCAGTGCAGATCAGGGTGATGCT.

This clone was counted between two and nine times. Any gene name here is a mouse gene name. The read halts 4 residues ahead of the CDR3 end, with the missing end drawn from the germline J gene. V and J are TRBV19 and TRBJ2-3; maybe TRBD1 (5 bases). Germline values: CDR1 FNHDT, CDR2 SITEND (reference sequence). V was trimmed by 4 bases and J by 0 bases, leaving 12 bases between them. The CDR3 totals 15 residues. The chain's CDR3 is CASSPWTISAETLYF. CDR3 DNA, as far as it was read: TGTGCCAGCAGTCCCTGGACAATTAGTGCAGAA.

This clone came up a few times. The listed genes are named as in mouse. Sequencing ends 4 residues short of the CDR3 end; the germline J gene provides the rest. The chain recombines TRBV19 with TRBJ2-1; 7 bases agree with TRBD1. This CDR3 contains 14 residues. CDR1 and CDR2 (germline): FNHDT, SITEND (reference sequence). Trimming removed 4 bases from V and 6 bases from J; junction bases left unmatched: 7. CDR3 loop: CASSFTGAGAEQFF. The sequenced CDR3 bases are TGTGCCAGCAGTTTCACAGGGGCGGGTGCT. Drawing the rest from reference TRBV19 and TRBJ2-1, the complete variable domain is GGIITQTPKFLIGQEGQKLTLKCQQNFNHDTMYWYRQDSGKGLRLIYYSITENDLQKGDLSEGYDASREKKSSFSLTVTSAQKNEMAVFLCASSFTGAGAEQFFGPGTRLTVL.